These 8 T cell receptor beta chains share one sample of origin, sequenced in a study of blood T cells in healthy people across ages. A second PCR, run for roughly 7 to 11 cycles, used a sample-barcoded 5' primer plus a J-beta primer mix. TCRdb ran MiXCR on the 5' RACE reads and lists one entry per CDR3 protein. The top ten clones hold over 15% of a sample with approximately 700,000 distinct CDR3 sequences, about a third of them seen once. The sequenced material came from blood. The receptors were sampled from a woman over 75 in good health.

This sequence joins TRBV2 and TRBJ2-1, with TRBD2 identical over 9 bases. Looked up from germline, CDR1 is SNHLY and CDR2 is FYNNEI. CDR3 size: 16 residues. V dropped 3 bases and J dropped 0; count of bases not matched to a gene: 3. The CDR3 sequence: CASSDLAGTSYNEQFF. The CDR3 bases are TGTGCCAGCAGTGACCTAGCGGGGACCTCCTACAATGAGCAGTTCTTC. The full variable domain, with the rest looked up from reference TRBV2 and TRBJ2-1, is EPEVTQTPSHQVTQMGQEVILRCVPISNHLYFYWYRQILGQKVEFLVSFYNNEISEKSEIFDDQFSVERPDGSNFTLKIRSTKLEDSAMYFCASSDLAGTSYNEQFFGPGTRLTVL.

The sample holds many counts of this clonotype. This chain connects TRBV5-6 to TRBJ1-2; the D gene is possibly TRBD1 (6 bases). In germline, CDR1 is SGHDT, CDR2 YYEEEE. The CDR3 covers 13 residues. V shed 3 bases and J shed 4 bases, with 10 bases lying between them. As DNA, the CDR3 is TGTGCCAGCAGCTCACAGGGTGGCTATGGCTACACCTTC. Its translation is CASSSQGGYGYTF.

This clonotype was seen more than once but under ten times. This may come from a read error, since a much larger clone is one base off. V gene TRBV5-1 combines with J gene TRBJ2-5, with D possibly TRBD1 on 5 matching bases. Deletions cut 0 bases from V and 11 bases from J, with 20 bases between. This CDR3 is built from 15 residues. Per the germline V gene, CDR1 is SGHRS and CDR2 is YFSETQ. The CDR3 sequence: CASSLEGVPHNEQYF. Written as DNA, the CDR3 is TGCGCCAGCAGCTTGGAAGGGGTTCCGCACAATGAGCAGTACTTC. Filled out from reference TRBV5-1 and TRBJ2-5, the complete variable domain reads KAGVTQTPRYLIKTRGQQVTLSCSPISGHRSVSWYQQTPGQGLQFLFEYFSETQRNKGNFPGRFSGRQFSNSRSEMNVSTLELGDSALYLCASSLEGVPHNEQYFGPGTRLLVL.

This clonotype turned up a few times. This chain links TRBV6-2 or TRBV6-3 with TRBJ2-3; 7 positions agree with TRBD2. This CDR3 comprises 15 residues. Germline loops: CDR1 MNHEY, CDR2 SVGEGT. V lost 5 bases to trimming and J lost 4 bases; unmatched junction nucleotides: 9. CDR3 region: CASSNPAAGADTQYF. The DNA for the CDR3 is TGTGCCAGCAGTAACCCGGCCGCGGGGGCAGATACGCAGTATTTT.

The chain employs TRBV7-3 and TRBJ2-2; 9 bases map to TRBD1. The germline CDR1 and CDR2 sequences are SGHTA and FQGTGA. The CDR3 runs 15 residues. The V and J ends lost 5 bases and 5 bases, in that order; junction bases with no gene match: 6. The CDR3 protein is CASSPTGTGTGELFF. In nucleotides, the CDR3 is TGTGCCAGCAGCCCGACCGGGACAGGGACCGGGGAGCTGTTTTTT.

V is TRBV9 and J is TRBJ2-1; D call uncertain. Germline values: CDR1 SGDLS, CDR2 YYNGEE. Trimming took 0 bases from V and 9 from J, leaving 10 bases between them. The CDR3 runs to 13 residues. The CDR3 spells CASSVDGPGEQFF. Written as DNA, the CDR3 is TGTGCCAGCAGCGTAGATGGTCCCGGTGAGCAGTTCTTC. The full variable domain, rest sourced from reference TRBV9 and TRBJ2-1, is DSGVTQTPKHLITATGQRVTLRCSPRSGDLSVYWYQQSLDQGLQFLIQYYNGEERAKGNILERFSAQQFPDLHSELNLSSLELGDSALYFCASSVDGPGEQFFGPGTRLTVL.

J is TRBJ2-5 and V is TRBV20-1; D possibly corresponds to TRBD2 (6 bases). Germline assignment: CDR1 DFQATT and CDR2 SNEGSKA (reference sequence). The CDR3 runs 11 residues. V lost 6 bases and J 9 bases, leaving 14 bases between the germline ends. The CDR3 DNA reads TGCAGTGCGTCTCGCGGGGAGCCCCAGTACTTC. As protein: CSASRGEPQYF.

This clonotype was seen at least ten times. The CDR3 sequence is CASSRTGISYEQYF. For the CDR3, the DNA is TGTGCCAGCAGCCGGACAGGGATTTCCTACGAGCAGTACTTC. This chain joins TRBV14 and TRBJ2-7, with TRBD1 identical over 8 bases. The V and J ends lost 4 bases and 1 base, in that order; junction bases with no gene match: 3. The CDR3 runs to 14 residues. Germline CDR1 is SGHDN and CDR2 is FVKESK.